This T cell receptor beta chain was sequenced during a study of post-analysis software for immune sequencing data. On the study more broadly: The disease courses covered relapsing-remitting, secondary progressive and progressive-relapsing multiple sclerosis.

CDR1 is DFQATT and CDR2 is SNEGSKA in the germline V gene (reference sequence). The CDR3 sequence is 14 residues long. Unique molecular identifiers were built into the TCR beta cDNA libraries. T cells numbering about 0.9 to 11 million gave rise to some 520,000 cDNA molecules. Using its own MiXCR run on the PCR reads, TCRdb lists one record per CDR3 protein. The table includes about 820,000 distinct CDR3 sequences, roughly 50% detected once. The sample holds a few counts of this clonotype. The antigen remains unidentified. Study-wide findings and caveats: F-measure co-clustering was strong for batch-matched samples. Significantly lower normalized Chao1 diversity was seen in multiple sclerosis patients than in controls. In patients, about 5 TRBV segments were more frequent than in controls, with TRBV5-6, TRBV5-1 and TRBV20-1 among them.

This clonotype originated in a girl aged 10-17 years with multiple sclerosis. The chain carries TRBV20-1 and TRBJ2-4; a weak D match, TRBD2 (5 bases). The J call is in doubt because the DNA end fits TRBJ2-7 better. Sequencing was performed on blood. In nucleotides, the CDR3 is TGCAGTGCTAGAGATTTTGAGGGTAGCCACGAGCAGTACTTC. Translating it yields CSARDFEGSHEQYF.